These 26 T cell receptor beta chains were sequenced from one sample in a study of T-cell reconstitution after alpha-beta-depleted transplantation in children. Unique molecular identifiers were used to barcode this TCRbeta library. TCRdb called the PCR reads again in MiXCR, with one record for every CDR3 protein. The sample carries about a million distinct CDR3 sequences, less than 30% recorded once. Sequenced here: PBMCs, mostly from graft donor cells, sampled 360 days after TCRalphabeta/CD19-depleted stem cell transplant. Every receptor here comes from a boy under two years old who had a stem cell transplant for SCID, so the T cells may come from the graft donor.

The chain recombines TRBV9 with TRBJ2-1, with 8 bases aligning to TRBD1. With 2 bases clipped from V and 5 bases from J, the junction kept 6 bases outside the gene matches. The germline V gene has CDR1 SGDLS and CDR2 YYNGEE. The CDR3 contains 15 residues. The CDR3 sequence: CASSVWGDRHNEQFF. CDR3 in DNA: TGTGCCAGCAGCGTCTGGGGGGACAGGCACAATGAGCAGTTCTTC.

This clonotype was counted between two and nine times. The CDR3 DNA is TGTGCCAGCGGGATCTTGACAGGTTCCACCGGGGAGCTGTTTTTT. Amino acids: CASGILTGSTGELFF. This chain connects TRBV5-6 to TRBJ2-2; maybe TRBD1 (6 bases). CDR1 and CDR2 from the germline V gene are SGHDT and YYEEEE. V gave up 7 bases and J gave up 4 bases, with 17 bases separating them. CDR3 length equals 15 residues.

The chain links TRBV20-1 to TRBJ2-1; 12 bases align to TRBD2. Per germline, CDR1 DFQATT and CDR2 SNEGSKA (reference sequence). The V segment lost 5 bases and the J segment 6 bases; nucleotides outside the gene matches: 5. The CDR3 has 14 amino acids. DNA of the CDR3: TGCAGTGCTGACGGACTAGCGGGGCCCAATGAGCAGTTCTTC. It is translated as CSADGLAGPNEQFF.

This clonotype was seen a single time. The chain recombines TRBV9 with TRBJ1-3; TRBD1 is a possible D gene (5 bases). CDR1 is SGDLS and CDR2 is YYNGEE in the germline V gene. The CDR3 is 15 amino acids. V was trimmed by 3 bases and J by 0 bases, leaving 10 bases between them. CDR3 DNA: TGTGCCAGCAGCGCCAGGGACGGCTCTGGAAACACCATATATTTT. Amino acids: CASSARDGSGNTIYF. The whole variable domain, filled in from reference TRBV9 and TRBJ1-3, reads DSGVTQTPKHLITATGQRVTLRCSPRSGDLSVYWYQQSLDQGLQFLIQYYNGEERAKGNILERFSAQQFPDLHSELNLSSLELGDSALYFCASSARDGSGNTIYFGEGSWLTVV.

The J gene is TRBJ2-5, the V gene TRBV12-3 or TRBV12-4; no reliable D call. The CDR3 extends over 15 amino acids. V lost 1 base and J 2 bases, leaving 11 bases between the germline ends. The CDR3 nucleotides are TGTGCCAGCAGTTTAGGGAAACAGAAGCAAGAGACCCAGTACTTC. Translating it yields CASSLGKQKQETQYF.

V is TRBV12-3 or TRBV12-4 and J is TRBJ2-3; D is perhaps TRBD1 (6 bases). The CDR3 has 14 residues. Trimming cost V 5 bases and J 7 bases, with 16 bases left between them. CDR3 DNA: TGTGCCAGCAGTCATCTAAACAGGGAATATACGCAGTATTTT. Its protein is CASSHLNREYTQYF.

The chain is built from TRBV6-2 or TRBV6-3 and TRBJ2-2, with a possible D match to TRBD2 (6 bases). Trimming cost V 6 bases and J 13 bases, with 18 bases left between them. The germline gives CDR1 MNHEY, CDR2 SVGEGT. The length of the CDR3 is 13 residues. In nucleotides, the CDR3 is TGTGCCAGCAGATTAGGAGGGTGGCCCGGGCTGTTTTTT. Translated, it gives CASRLGGWPGLFF.

This clonotype was detected only a few times. The V call is TRBV20-1, the J call TRBJ1-1; D is perhaps TRBD1 (6 bases). The CDR3 has 15 residues. Between the trimmed V and J ends, which lost 5 bases and 3 bases, there was a span of 19 bases. Germline V gene lookup returns CDR1 DFQATT and CDR2 SNEGSKA (reference sequence). CDR3 nucleotide sequence: TGCAGTGCTTGTTCAAGAACAGGGTGGGACACTGAAGCTTTCTTT. This translates into CSACSRTGWDTEAFF.

This clonotype was recorded a few times. This sequence joins TRBV4-2 and TRBJ2-6, with 7 bases fitting TRBD1. CDR1 is LGHNA and CDR2 is YNFKEQ in the germline V gene. The CDR3 consists of 18 residues. V was clipped by 0 bases and J by 7 bases; unmatched bases: 12. The CDR3 is CASSQDRGQDWFANVLTF. CDR3 nucleotide sequence: TGTGCCAGCAGCCAAGACAGAGGACAGGACTGGTTCGCCAACGTCCTGACTTTC.

J is TRBJ1-5 and V is TRBV6-5; a weak D match, TRBD1 (5 bases). Germline CDR1 MNHEY, CDR2 SVGAGI. This CDR3 is 14 amino acids long. The ends were cut back, 3 bases at V and 3 bases at J, with 9 bases in the middle. The CDR3 bases are TGTGCCAGCAGTTATGGGGCAGACAATCAGCCCCAGCATTTT. This sequence encodes CASSYGADNQPQHF.

This clonotype has just a few counts. This chain links TRBV2 with TRBJ2-3, with D tentatively TRBD2 (6 bases). The CDR3 is 14 residues long. V was pared by 7 bases and J by 2 bases, with 13 bases between. Germline V lookup: CDR1 SNHLY, CDR2 FYNNEI. CDR3 loop: CASTSSEVTDTQYF. The CDR3 DNA reads as TGTGCCAGCACCTCTAGCGAGGTCACAGATACGCAGTATTTT. Full variable domain (remainder filled in from reference TRBV2 and TRBJ2-3): EPEVTQTPSHQVTQMGQEVILRCVPISNHLYFYWYRQILGQKVEFLVSFYNNEISEKSEIFDDQFSVERPDGSNFTLKIRSTKLEDSAMYFCASTSSEVTDTQYFGPGTRLTVL.

This clonotype was picked up many times. The chain combines TRBV12-3 or TRBV12-4 with TRBJ1-1; weak D call: TRBD1 (6 bases). V lost 10 bases and J 0 bases, leaving 12 bases between the germline ends. CDR3 length: 13 residues. The CDR3 sequence is CATAGAMNTEAFF. As DNA, the CDR3 is TGTGCCACCGCAGGGGCGATGAACACTGAAGCTTTCTTT.

In this sample, this clonotype turned up a few times. The CDR3 loop is CASSRRAAGNSPLHF. Here the CDR3 DNA reads TGTGCCAGCAGCCGCCGGGCGGCGGGAAATTCACCCCTCCACTTT. This chain links TRBV28 with TRBJ1-6; D is uncertain. The V and J ends lost 6 bases and 7 bases respectively, with 16 bases between them. Germline V gene lookup returns CDR1 MDHEN and CDR2 SYDVKM. The CDR3 is 15 amino acids.

This chain connects TRBV10-3 to TRBJ1-1, with TRBD1 as a possible D gene (6 bases). The CDR3 spans 16 residues. Germline lookup yields CDR1 ENHRY and CDR2 SYGVKD. Between the trimmed V and J ends, which lost 2 bases and 0 bases, there was a span of 13 bases. This CDR3 is CAISEAWTAMNTEAFF. Written as DNA, the CDR3 is TGTGCCATCAGTGAGGCCTGGACAGCTATGAACACTGAAGCTTTCTTT.

In this sample, this clonotype turned up a few times. V is TRBV5-1 and J is TRBJ2-2; 7 positions agree with TRBD1. V lost 4 bases and J lost 4; bases outside the gene matches: 10. In germline, CDR1 is SGHRS, CDR2 YFSETQ. The length of the CDR3 is 16 residues. The CDR3 DNA reads TGCGCCAGCAGCCCCCGGACAGGAGCGAGCACCGGGGAGCTGTTTTTT. Translation gives CASSPRTGASTGELFF.

This clonotype has a handful of counts. This chain links TRBV4-3 with TRBJ1-2; D is unresolved. V lost 3 bases, J lost 4 bases, and 9 bases lay in between. This CDR3 spans 13 amino acids. CDR1 is LGHNA and CDR2 is YSLEER in the germline V gene. Here the CDR3 reads CASSQTRTYGYTF. CDR3 in DNA: TGCGCCAGCAGCCAGACCAGGACCTATGGCTACACCTTC.

This chain uses TRBV6-1 with TRBJ2-6; TRBD1 aligns across 9 bases. From germline, CDR1 is MNHNS and CDR2 SASEGT. The length of the CDR3 is 16 residues. Losses at the gene ends were 6 bases for V and 2 bases for J; bases not matched to a gene: 5. The CDR3 DNA is TGTGCCAGCAGGAGGGACAGGGCTGCTGGGGCCAACGTCCTGACTTTC. Amino acid sequence: CASRRDRAAGANVLTF.

This chain links TRBV10-2 with TRBJ2-7; D possibly matches TRBD1 or TRBD2 (5 bases each). The CDR3 has 14 amino acids. Germline CDR1 reads WSHSY; CDR2 reads SAAADI. Trimming took 2 bases from V and 5 from J, leaving 13 bases between them. CDR3 nucleotide sequence: TGCGCCAGCAGTGAGGGGGGAGATTTCCACGAGCAGTACTTC. Protein product: CASSEGGDFHEQYF.

This chain connects TRBV12-3 or TRBV12-4 to TRBJ1-5, with D unclear. The CDR3 covers 17 residues. The V end was cut by 3 bases, the J end by 2 bases, with 17 bases between. CDR3 in DNA: TGTGCCAGCAGTTTCCTTAGTCGCGCGGAGGGCAATCAGCCCCAGCATTTT. It specifies CASSFLSRAEGNQPQHF.

This chain connects TRBV5-1 to TRBJ2-5; D possibly corresponds to TRBD1 (6 bases). Trimming removed 3 bases from V and 4 bases from J, with 19 bases in between. Germline loops: CDR1 SGHRS, CDR2 YFSETQ. This CDR3 region has 16 residues. CDR3 nucleotide sequence: TGCGCCAGCAGCTCGGAACAGGGCCTACGAGGAGAGACCCAGTACTTC. Its translation is CASSSEQGLRGETQYF.

This clonotype was seen more than once but under ten times. This sequence joins TRBV12-3 or TRBV12-4 and TRBJ1-1; D is undetermined. CDR3 size: 11 residues. The V and J ends lost 1 base and 7 bases respectively, with 4 bases between them. The CDR3 spells CASSLEHEAFF. The CDR3, as DNA: TGTGCCAGCAGTTTAGAGCATGAAGCTTTCTTT.

Only a few counts were recorded for this clonotype. V gene TRBV10-3 combines with J gene TRBJ2-6, with D possibly TRBD1 on 5 matching bases. Germline assignment: CDR1 ENHRY and CDR2 SYGVKD. V lost 4 bases, J lost 2 bases, and 27 bases lay in between. This CDR3 is built from 21 residues. The CDR3: CAISGRVKKGHNYAGANVLTF. Written as DNA, the CDR3 is TGTGCCATCAGTGGACGAGTTAAAAAGGGGCATAATTACGCTGGGGCCAACGTCCTGACTTTC.

The genes are TRBV2 and TRBJ2-5; D ambiguous. Trimming removed 7 bases at V and 5 bases at J, with 8 bases between. CDR1 is SNHLY and CDR2 is FYNNEI in the germline V gene. The CDR3 sequence is 11 residues long. For the CDR3, the DNA is TGTGCCAGCACAAGACTGGAGACCCAGTACTTC. Residues: CASTRLETQYF.

The rearrangement links TRBV7-9 to TRBJ1-1; 11 positions match TRBD1. The CDR3 is made up of 12 amino acids. The V gene's germline CDR1 is SEHNR and CDR2 FQNEAQ (reference sequence). J gave up 8 bases and V 4 bases, and 0 bases lay outside the gene matches. CDR3 nucleotide sequence: TGTGCCAGCAGCTGGACAGGGGGCGAAGCTTTCTTT. Encoded protein: CASSWTGGEAFF.

The rearrangement joins TRBV6-5 to TRBJ2-1, with 10 bases matching TRBD2. The CDR3 is 19 amino acids. The germline gives CDR1 MNHEY, CDR2 SVGAGI. V shed 2 bases, J shed 0 bases, and the junction held 10 bases outside the gene matches. DNA of the CDR3: TGTGCCAGCAGTTACGGGCTAGCGGGAGAAGAAAGCTCCTACAATGAGCAGTTCTTC. Amino acids: CASSYGLAGEESSYNEQFF.

This clonotype was recorded a few times. This chain uses TRBV20-1 with TRBJ2-3, with TRBD2 identical over 11 bases. Germline loops: CDR1 DFQATT, CDR2 SNEGSKA (reference sequence). Trimming at V came to 6 bases and at J to 4 bases, leaving 9 bases not matched to a gene. The CDR3 runs to 15 residues. In nucleotides, the CDR3 is TGCAGTGCAGCGGGACTAGCGGTGACGGCAGATACGCAGTATTTT. Its protein is CSAAGLAVTADTQYF.